Listed here are 30 T cell receptor beta chains from one sample, sequenced in a study of blood T cell repertoires in COVID-19. Here immunoSEQ multiplex PCR was the method, and the copy in TCRdb shows in-frame clones only, minus some. The table lists 60,000 or so clones, about 90% of them singletons. Material: peripheral blood. Receptors originate from a human donor with acute or convalescent COVID-19. The donor label of this sample is uncertain.

For the CDR3, the DNA is TGTGCCAGCAGTGACGGGTCAGGGGGCGGTGACACCTTC. Its translation: CASSDGSGGGDTF. The chain uses TRBV2 and TRBJ1-2, with 8 bases matching TRBD1. The trim removed 3 bases at V and 12 bases at J, leaving 9 bases unmatched. Germline V gene data show CDR1 as SNHLY and CDR2 as FYNNEI. CDR3 length equals 13 residues.

Details on this clone: Other DNA sequences from this sample encode an identical CDR3 as well. The rearrangement links TRBV9 to TRBJ2-3; a possible D gene is TRBD2 (5 bases). With 0 bases removed from V and 1 base from J, the gap between germline ends came to 6 bases. Germline V gene lookup returns CDR1 SGDLS and CDR2 YYNGEE. The CDR3 loop spans 14 amino acids. DNA for the CDR3: TGTGCCAGCAGCGTAGGGCGGGGCACAGATACGCAGTATTTT. Its protein product is CASSVGRGTDTQYF.

J is TRBJ1-1 and V is TRBV19, with a possible D match to TRBD1 (5 bases). Trimming took off 4 bases at V and 1 base at J, with 19 bases between the two ends. The CDR3 runs to 17 residues. Looked up from germline, CDR1 is LNHDA and CDR2 is SQIVND (reference sequence). The CDR3 reads CASSNLGRVSRNTEAFF. CDR3 DNA sequence: TGTGCCAGTAGTAACCTCGGCAGGGTATCGAGGAACACTGAAGCTTTCTTT.

The chain recombines TRBV19 with TRBJ2-7, with D possibly matching TRBD2 (6 bases). Trimming took off 7 bases at V and 0 bases at J, with 13 bases between the two ends. This CDR3 is built from 14 residues. In germline, CDR1 is LNHDA, CDR2 SQIVND (reference sequence). Here the CDR3 DNA reads TGTGCCAGTACCGCGGGACCAAGCTCCTACGAGCAGTACTTC. Amino acids: CASTAGPSSYEQYF.

The chain recombines TRBV3-1 (or the pseudogene TRBV3-2) with TRBJ2-5; TRBD1 is a possible D gene (5 bases). V shed 4 bases and J shed 7 bases, with 10 bases lying between them. There are 12 residues in the CDR3. Germline V gene lookup returns CDR1 LGHDT and CDR2 YNNKEL (reference sequence). The CDR3 loop is CASSLYQGTQYF. In DNA form, the CDR3 reads TGTGCCAGCAGCCTATACCAGGGGACCCAGTACTTC.

The V gene is TRBV5-1, the J gene TRBJ1-2, with a tentative D call TRBD1 (6 bases). The CDR3 has 12 amino acids. Trimming took 2 bases from V and 6 from J, leaving 8 bases between them. The germline V gene encodes CDR1 SGHRS and CDR2 YFSETQ. Here the CDR3 DNA reads TGCGCCAGCAGCTTACCAGGGGATGGCTACACCTTC. This encodes CASSLPGDGYTF.

The CDR3 coding sequence is TGCGCCAGCCTACAACTAGCGGGGCAGGGTACGCAGTATTTT. It encodes CASLQLAGQGTQYF. This chain connects TRBV5-1 to TRBJ2-3; TRBD2 matches at 10 bases. V was clipped by 7 bases and J by 8 bases; unmatched bases: 10. The CDR3 length is 14 residues. Per germline, CDR1 SGHRS and CDR2 YFSETQ.

This sequence joins TRBV7-9 and TRBJ2-7, with D perhaps matching TRBD2 (5 bases). The CDR3 runs to 12 residues. V lost 8 bases to trimming and J lost 0 bases, with 8 bases between them. Germline V gene data show CDR1 as SEHNR and CDR2 as FQNEAQ (reference sequence). CDR3 DNA: TGTGCCAGCGGGAGTAACTCCTACGAGCAGTACGTC. This translates into CASGSNSYEQYV.

This chain connects TRBV7-2 to TRBJ2-7; 13 bases map to TRBD2. The V segment lost 2 bases and the J segment 6 bases; nucleotides outside the gene matches: 1. The V gene's germline CDR1 is SGHTA and CDR2 FQGNSA. The length of the CDR3 is 14 residues. DNA for the CDR3: TGTGCCAGCAGCTTAAGGACTAGCGGGGGCGAGCAGTACGTC. It encodes CASSLRTSGGEQYV.

The rearrangement links TRBV29-1 to TRBJ2-1; no firm D call. Germline values: CDR1 SQVTM, CDR2 ANQGSEA. Trimming took 0 bases from V and 0 from J, leaving 12 bases between them. The CDR3 loop spans 16 amino acids. CDR3 bases: TGCAGCGTTGAAGATGAGCCCTGGAGCTCCTACAATGAGCAGTTCTTC. It translates to CSVEDEPWSSYNEQFF.

This chain uses TRBV28 with TRBJ1-4; no clear D. Trimming left V 5 bases short and J 0 bases short, with 13 bases between. The CDR3 has 16 amino acids. Germline V gene lookup returns CDR1 MDHEN and CDR2 SYDVKM. CDR3: CASSDPSGATNEKLFF. In DNA, the CDR3 is TGTGCCAGCAGTGACCCCTCGGGTGCAACTAATGAAAAACTGTTTTTT.

The chain joins TRBV28 to TRBJ2-7; TRBD2 aligns across 7 bases. The V and J ends lost 6 bases and 8 bases, in that order; junction bases with no gene match: 10. The CDR3 is 13 amino acids. Germline V lookup: CDR1 MDHEN, CDR2 SYDVKM. This CDR3 reads CASSPQRERKQYF. In nucleotides, the CDR3 is TGTGCCAGCAGCCCGCAGCGGGAAAGGAAGCAGTACTTC.

This clone was seen a few times. This chain links TRBV5-4 with TRBJ2-5; weak D call: TRBD2 (5 bases). V gave up 2 bases and J gave up 5 bases, with 13 bases separating them. CDR3 length: 14 amino acids. Germline V gene lookup returns CDR1 SGHNT and CDR2 YYREEE (reference sequence). CDR3 DNA sequence: TGTGCCAGCAGCTTAACTAGGATAGGGGAGACCCAGTACTTC. Its protein is CASSLTRIGETQYF.

The V gene is TRBV30, the J gene TRBJ1-1; 7 nucleotides agree with TRBD1. The J segment lost 3 bases and the V segment lost 4 bases, leaving 14 bases of the junction unmatched. Germline assignment: CDR1 GTSNPN and CDR2 SVGIG (reference sequence). The CDR3 totals 16 residues. The CDR3 loop reads CAWTSPPTGRDTEAFF. CDR3 coding DNA: TGTGCCTGGACTTCCCCCCCGACAGGGCGGGACACTGAAGCTTTCTTT.

V is TRBV15 and J is TRBJ2-5, with D maybe TRBD1 (6 bases). This CDR3 contains 14 residues. Deletions cut 5 bases from V and 1 base from J, with 11 bases between. Germline CDR1 is LNHNV and CDR2 is YYDKDF (reference sequence). This CDR3 reads CATSSGQTQETQYF. CDR3 in DNA: TGTGCCACCAGCTCTGGACAGACCCAAGAGACCCAGTACTTC. The full variable domain, rest sourced from reference TRBV15 and TRBJ2-5, is DAMVIQNPRYQVTQFGKPVTLSCSQTLNHNVMYWYQQKSSQAPKLLFHYYDKDFNNEADTPDNFQSRRPNTSFCFLDIRSPGLGDTAMYLCATSSGQTQETQYFGPGTRLLVL.

This clone came up a few times. The J gene is TRBJ2-5, the V gene TRBV30, with D hard to call. V was pared by 3 bases and J by 4 bases, with 15 bases between. Germline V gives CDR1 GTSNPN, CDR2 SVGIG (reference sequence). CDR3 length: 14 amino acids. The CDR3 DNA follows: TGTGCCTGGAGGGGTGCAGGCGCCCTAGAGACCCAGTACTTC. Translation gives CAWRGAGALETQYF.

This rearrangement joins TRBV12-3 or TRBV12-4 to TRBJ1-5; no clear D. This CDR3 contains 12 residues. Trimming shortened V by 7 bases and J by 4 bases, and 8 bases separated the two germline ends. CDR3: CASNTRNQPQHF. CDR3 nucleotide sequence: TGTGCCAGCAATACTCGGAATCAGCCCCAGCATTTT.

This sequence joins TRBV19 and TRBJ2-2; TRBD2 matches 9 bases. This CDR3 is built from 15 residues. The junction had 8 bases not matched to a gene; V was cut back by 10 bases and J by 2 bases. Germline V gene lookup returns CDR1 LNHDA and CDR2 SQIVND (reference sequence). The CDR3 protein is CATRPGLANTGELFF. The CDR3 coding sequence is TGTGCCACCCGGCCGGGACTAGCAAACACCGGGGAGCTGTTTTTT.

The count of this clone is one. The J gene is TRBJ1-6, the V gene TRBV5-1; 10 bases agree with TRBD1. V shed 4 bases and J 9 bases; nucleotides not matched to a gene: 7. Germline CDR1 SGHRS, CDR2 YFSETQ. The CDR3 has 15 amino acids. The CDR3 DNA follows: TGCGCCAGCAGCGGGACAGGGGAAGGTGTTTCACCCCTCCACTTT. Its translation is CASSGTGEGVSPLHF.

The CDR3 DNA reads TGTGCCAGCTCGCGGACAGCCGCGAACACCGGGGAGCTGTTTTTT. It yields the protein CASSRTAANTGELFF. The chain employs TRBV18 and TRBJ2-2, with D possibly being TRBD1 (6 bases). Germline CDR1 reads KGHSH; CDR2 reads LQKENI. V lost 6 bases, J lost 0 bases, and 11 bases lay in between. This CDR3 contains 15 residues.

V usage is TRBV28 and J usage is TRBJ2-1; D is uncertain. From germline, CDR1 is MDHEN and CDR2 SYDVKM. With 5 bases removed from V and 10 bases from J, the gap between germline ends came to 12 bases. The length of the CDR3 is 12 residues. The CDR3 here is CASSNPTSEQFF. The DNA for the CDR3 is TGTGCCAGCAGTAATCCTACGTCCGAGCAGTTCTTC.

The genes are TRBV2 and TRBJ2-7; 7 bases agree with TRBD2. Germline V gene data show CDR1 as SNHLY and CDR2 as FYNNEI. This CDR3 has 14 amino acids. J was trimmed by 2 bases and V by 2 bases; bases with no gene match: 3. CDR3 nucleotide sequence: TGTGCCAGCAGTGAAAGGGAGGGACCCTACGAGCAGTACGTC. It translates to CASSEREGPYEQYV.

The V call is TRBV3-1 (or the pseudogene TRBV3-2), the J call TRBJ1-1; no clear D gene. CDR1 and CDR2 from the germline V gene are LGHDT and YNNKEL (reference sequence). This CDR3 has 13 amino acids. Trimming left V 5 bases short and J 6 bases short, with 13 bases between. The CDR3 loop reads CASSFRGAPEAFF. The DNA of the CDR3 is TGTGCCAGCAGCTTTCGAGGTGCCCCTGAAGCTTTCTTT.

The chain recombines TRBV9 with TRBJ2-7; 8 bases agree with TRBD1. CDR1 is SGDLS and CDR2 is YYNGEE in the germline V gene. The CDR3 extends over 15 amino acids. After removal of 4 bases from V and 1 base from J, the junction contained 7 bases not matched to a gene. The DNA of the CDR3 is TGTGCCAGCAGCACTAGCAGGGACAGGTCCTACGAGCAGTACTTC. Its protein product is CASSTSRDRSYEQYF.

CDR3 protein: CASSFVPQETQYF. CDR3 nucleotide sequence: TGTGCCAGCAGCTTCGTTCCCCAAGAGACCCAGTACTTC. The rearrangement uses TRBV5-4 and TRBJ2-5; D gene unclear. CDR1 SGHNT and CDR2 YYREEE come from the germline V gene (reference sequence). CDR3 length: 13 amino acids. The V gene lost 2 bases and the J gene lost 1 base, with 6 bases spanning the gap.

This chain links TRBV7-9 with TRBJ2-1; 9 positions agree with TRBD2. The ends lost 5 bases at V and 4 bases at J; junction bases unmatched: 6. CDR1 SEHNR and CDR2 FQNEAQ come from the germline V gene (reference sequence). The CDR3 is made up of 15 amino acids. CDR3 in amino acids: CASSTRTSEYNEQFF. The CDR3, as DNA: TGTGCCAGCAGCACAAGGACTAGCGAGTACAATGAGCAGTTCTTC.

This chain links TRBV28 with TRBJ2-7; D not certain. Trimming removed 2 bases from V and 6 bases from J, with 11 bases in between. CDR1 and CDR2 (germline): MDHEN, SYDVKM. The length of the CDR3 is 13 residues. CDR3 bases: TGTGCCAGCAGTTTACAGGATGTCTCCGAGCAGTACGTC. It codes for CASSLQDVSEQYV.

The rearrangement uses TRBV6-1 and TRBJ1-4; TRBD1 agrees at 7 bases. This CDR3 region has 13 residues. The germline V gene has CDR1 MNHNS and CDR2 SASEGT. Trimming took 6 bases from V and 11 from J; bases not matched to a gene: 9. CDR3 residues: CASSSTGPGKLFF. The CDR3 nucleotides are TGTGCCAGCAGCTCGACAGGGCCGGGGAAACTGTTTTTT.

V is TRBV30 and J is TRBJ2-3; the D gene is possibly TRBD2 (5 bases). Germline CDR1 reads GTSNPN; CDR2 reads SVGIG (reference sequence). Trimming pared 7 bases from V and 2 bases from J, leaving 16 bases between. This CDR3 region has 14 residues. The CDR3 nucleotides are TGTGCCTTGGAAGGCGGGTTAATCACAGATACGCAGTATTTT. Translation: CALEGGLITDTQYF. The full variable domain, with the rest looked up from reference TRBV30 and TRBJ2-3, is SQTIHQWPATLVQPVGSPLSLECTVEGTSNPNLYWYRQAAGRGLQLLFYSVGIGQISSEVPQNLSASRPQDRQFILSSKKLLLSDSGFYLCALEGGLITDTQYFGPGTRLTVL.

This sequence joins TRBV19 and TRBJ1-3; D not certain. The germline gives CDR1 LNHDA, CDR2 SQIVND (reference sequence). V was shortened by 0 bases and J by 3 bases, with 6 bases between the two germline ends. The CDR3 runs 14 residues. The CDR3 is CASSIDSGGNTIYF. The DNA of the CDR3 is TGTGCCAGTAGTATAGACAGCGGTGGAAACACCATATATTTT.